This T cell receptor (beta chain) came from a study of control samples from healthy donors and cancer patients. Produced via immunoSEQ multiplex PCR; TCRdb's table is partial and in-frame only. In the table there are 70,000 or so clones, around 82% of which are singletons. V lost 0 bases and J 9 bases, leaving 10 bases between the germline ends. There are 13 residues in the CDR3. Germline CDR1 SGHRS, CDR2 YFSETQ. The chain has TRBV5-1 and TRBJ2-1; unclear D gene. The clonotype comes from a man aged 50-59 years in good health. The source material was blood. CDR3: CASSLARLGEQFF. The CDR3 DNA sequence: TGCGCCAGCAGCTTGGCCCGTTTAGGTGAGCAGTTCTTC. The variable domain in full, completed from reference TRBV5-1 and TRBJ2-1, reads KAGVTQTPRYLIKTRGQQVTLSCSPISGHRSVSWYQQTPGQGLQFLFEYFSETQRNKGNFPGRFSGRQFSNSRSEMNVSTLELGDSALYLCASSLARLGEQFFGPGTRLTVL.